The 6 T cell receptor beta chains presented below share a single source sample, sequenced in a study of T cell responses to AZD1222 COVID-19 vaccine. Here immunoSEQ multiplex PCR was the method, and the copy in TCRdb shows in-frame clones only, minus some. The sample consists of 100,000 to 150,000 clones, about 93% of them appearing once. Sequenced here: peripheral blood, sampled on day 0 of AZD1222 vaccination. These receptors came from an adult in good health.

This chain links TRBV7-2 with TRBJ1-2; maybe TRBD1 (5 bases). CDR3 size: 14 residues. CDR1 SGHTA and CDR2 FQGNSA come from the germline V gene. Trimming stripped 1 base from V and 5 bases from J, with 11 bases between. CDR3 region: CASSLGPGSYGYTF. DNA of the CDR3: TGTGCCAGCAGCTTAGGACCAGGGTCATATGGCTACACCTTC.

V and J are TRBV5-4 and TRBJ1-1; D unclear. Trimming cost V 0 bases and J 1 base, with 7 bases left between them. In germline, CDR1 is SGHNT, CDR2 YYREEE (reference sequence). The CDR3 has 14 amino acids. In DNA form, the CDR3 reads TGTGCCAGCAGCTTGGAAGGATGGAACACTGAAGCTTTCTTT. Its protein product is CASSLEGWNTEAFF. Full variable domain (missing parts from reference TRBV5-4 and TRBJ1-1): ETGVTQSPTHLIKTRGQQVTLRCSSQSGHNTVSWYQQALGQGPQFIFQYYREEENGRGNFPPRFSGLQFPNYSSELNVNALELDDSALYLCASSLEGWNTEAFFGQGTRLTVV.

The V and J genes are TRBV7-3 and TRBJ2-1; no firm D call. V dropped 1 base and J dropped 5 bases, with 12 bases sitting between them. CDR1 is SGHTA, CDR2 FQGTGA, per germline. The CDR3 contains 15 residues. In DNA form, the CDR3 reads TGTGCCAGCAGCTTAAGCGGCGGAACTCACAATGAGCAGTTCTTC. Amino acids: CASSLSGGTHNEQFF. Variable domain in full (rest from reference TRBV7-3 and TRBJ2-1): GAGVSQTPSNKVTEKGKYVELRCDPISGHTALYWYRQSLGQGPEFLIYFQGTGAADDSGLPNDRFFAVRPEGSVSTLKIQRTERGDSAVYLCASSLSGGTHNEQFFGPGTRLTVL.

The chain links TRBV30 to TRBJ1-5; D is possibly TRBD1 (5 bases). The CDR3 contains 12 residues. The ends were cut back, 5 bases at V and 1 base at J, with 6 bases in the middle. Germline V gene lookup returns CDR1 GTSNPN and CDR2 SVGIG (reference sequence). CDR3 sequence reads: CAWDRSNQPQHF. The CDR3 DNA follows: TGTGCCTGGGACAGAAGCAATCAGCCCCAGCATTTT.

The genes are TRBV20-1 and TRBJ2-5; D is unresolved. CDR3 length: 11 residues. Between the trimmed V and J ends, which lost 6 bases and 2 bases, there was a span of 7 bases. Germline V gene lookup returns CDR1 DFQATT and CDR2 SNEGSKA (reference sequence). In DNA, the CDR3 is TGCAGTGCGGCCAGGCAAGAGACCCAGTACTTC. As protein: CSAARQETQYF.

The rearrangement joins TRBV19 to TRBJ1-1; D may be TRBD1 (5 bases). The V gene's germline CDR1 is LNHDA and CDR2 SQIVND (reference sequence). The CDR3 extends over 16 amino acids. With 5 bases removed from V and 1 base from J, the gap between germline ends came to 17 bases. The CDR3 nucleotides read TGTGCCAGTAGTGGAACCCCGGGACCGTGGAACACTGAAGCTTTCTTT. It specifies CASSGTPGPWNTEAFF.